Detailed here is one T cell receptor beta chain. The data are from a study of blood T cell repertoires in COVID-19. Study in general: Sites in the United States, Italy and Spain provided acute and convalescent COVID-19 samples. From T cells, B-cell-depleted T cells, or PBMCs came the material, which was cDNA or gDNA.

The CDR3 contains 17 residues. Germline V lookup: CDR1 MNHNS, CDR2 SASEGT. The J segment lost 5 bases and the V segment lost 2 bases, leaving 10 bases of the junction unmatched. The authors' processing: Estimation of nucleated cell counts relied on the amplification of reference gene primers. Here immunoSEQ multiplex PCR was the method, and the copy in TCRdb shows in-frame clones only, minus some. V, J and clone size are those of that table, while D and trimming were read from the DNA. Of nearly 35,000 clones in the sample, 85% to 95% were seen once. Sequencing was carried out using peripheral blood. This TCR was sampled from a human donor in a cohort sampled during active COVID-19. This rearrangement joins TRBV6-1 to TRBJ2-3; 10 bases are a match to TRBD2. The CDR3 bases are TGTGCCAGCAGTGAACAAAGAACTAGCGGGACCCAAGATACGCAGTATTTT. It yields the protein CASSEQRTSGTQDTQYF.